This T cell receptor beta chain was sequenced in a study of T-cell reconstitution after alpha-beta-depleted transplantation in children. Unique molecular identifiers were used in preparing the TCRbeta library. TCRdb fed the PCR reads into MiXCR, producing one record per CDR3 protein. The sample has about 500,000 distinct CDR3 sequences; over 25% are singletons. The CDR3 sequence is 14 residues long. The V gene end was trimmed by 6 bases and the J gene end by 2 bases; junction bases not matched to a gene: 7. CDR1 and CDR2 (germline): MNHNS, SASEGT. The rearrangement joins TRBV6-1 to TRBJ2-7, with TRBD2 matching 7 bases. The receptor was isolated from a human donor who donated a stem cell graft to a child with aplastic anemia. Specimen: PBMCs from the stem cell graft donor, collected from the stem cell graft. The CDR3 protein is CASRGAGRAYEQYF. The CDR3 DNA sequence: TGTGCCAGCAGAGGTGCGGGGAGGGCCTACGAGCAGTACTTC.